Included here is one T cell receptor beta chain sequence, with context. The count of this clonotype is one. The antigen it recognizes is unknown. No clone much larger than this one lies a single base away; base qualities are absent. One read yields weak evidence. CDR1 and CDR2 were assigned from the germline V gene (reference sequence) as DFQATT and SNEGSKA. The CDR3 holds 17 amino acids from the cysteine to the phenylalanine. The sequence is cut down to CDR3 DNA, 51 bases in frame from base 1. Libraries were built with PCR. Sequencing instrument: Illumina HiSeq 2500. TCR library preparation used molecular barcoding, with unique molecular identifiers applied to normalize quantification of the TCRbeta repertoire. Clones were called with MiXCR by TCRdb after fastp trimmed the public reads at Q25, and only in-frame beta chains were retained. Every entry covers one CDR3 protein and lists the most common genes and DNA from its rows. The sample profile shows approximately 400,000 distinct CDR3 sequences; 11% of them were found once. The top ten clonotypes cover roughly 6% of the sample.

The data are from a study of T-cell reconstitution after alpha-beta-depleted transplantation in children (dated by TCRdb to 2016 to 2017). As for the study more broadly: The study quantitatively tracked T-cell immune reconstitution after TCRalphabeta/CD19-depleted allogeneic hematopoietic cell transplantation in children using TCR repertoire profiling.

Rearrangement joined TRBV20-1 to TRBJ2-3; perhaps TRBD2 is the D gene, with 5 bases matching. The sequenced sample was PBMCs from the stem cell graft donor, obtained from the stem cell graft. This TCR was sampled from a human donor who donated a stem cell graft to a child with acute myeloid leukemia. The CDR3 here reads CCARERERESSTDTQYF. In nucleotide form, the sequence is TGCTGCGCTAGAGAGAGAGAAAGGGAGAGTAGCACAGATACGCAGTATTTT.